This T cell receptor (beta chain) originates from a study of T cell repertoires in cytomegalovirus infection. The CDR3 contains 14 residues. Per germline, CDR1 MDHEN and CDR2 SYDVKM. The ends were cut back, 3 bases at V and 4 bases at J, with 10 bases in the middle. One entry per CDR3 protein results from TCRdb running MiXCR on the reads. In the table there are more than 400,000 distinct CDR3 sequences, around 27% of which are singletons. Findings and limits, study-wide: The cumulative frequency of public TCR beta families identified carriers of CMV plus the relevant HLA.

Turning to this clonotype: Its target is unknown.

The V and J genes are TRBV28 and TRBJ2-1; D is unresolved. The origin of this receptor is a human donor in good health (CMV status not recorded). Some clones in this sample may be carry-over from other donors' samples. The sequenced sample consisted of PBMCs. The CDR3 spells CASSLVISYNEQFF. The CDR3 DNA is TGTGCCAGCAGTTTGGTTATTTCGTACAATGAGCAGTTCTTC.